A single sample gave rise to the 8 T cell receptor beta chains below, sequenced in a study of response to subunit inactivated influenza vaccine. One entry per CDR3 protein results from TCRdb running MiXCR on the RT-PCR reads. The table has roughly 500,000 distinct CDR3 sequences, 20% to 25% seen once. The data were also submitted as part of a second study, on T cells expressing NK-cell markers. That study adds: A 5'RACE template switching approach incorporating UMIs was used to make TCR beta cDNA.

Sequenced here: CD4+ T cells sorted from PBMCs, sampled approximately 13 days after vaccination. The origin of the receptors is a man aged 45-65 years who received an inactivated influenza vaccine.

The chain recombines TRBV6-2 or TRBV6-3 with TRBJ2-1; D may match TRBD1 or TRBD2 (5 bases each). Trimming shortened V by 6 bases and J by 9 bases, and 18 bases separated the two germline ends. The length of the CDR3 is 14 residues. Germline CDR1 reads MNHEY; CDR2 reads SVGEGT. CDR3 DNA sequence: TGTGCCAGCAGCAGGGACCTCGGACGTGGTGAGCAGTTCTTC. Its protein is CASSRDLGRGEQFF.

The chain has TRBV20-1 and TRBJ1-5; D gene unclear. Germline CDR1 is DFQATT and CDR2 is SNEGSKA (reference sequence). Trimming took 3 bases from V and 3 from J, leaving 9 bases between them. The CDR3 is 13 residues long. The CDR3 here is CSASQKLNQPQHF. CDR3 bases: TGCAGTGCTAGTCAAAAACTCAATCAGCCCCAGCATTTT.

The sample holds a few counts of this clonotype. The chain employs TRBV12-3 or TRBV12-4 and TRBJ1-1; no firm D call. The CDR3 has 12 residues. V was shortened by 5 bases and J by 1 base, with 5 bases between the two germline ends. Here the CDR3 reads CASSQQNTEAFF. DNA for the CDR3: TGTGCCAGCAGTCAACAGAACACTGAAGCTTTCTTT.

This clonotype turned up a few times. This sequence joins TRBV24-1 and TRBJ2-3; the match to TRBD2 covers 8 bases. This CDR3 has 16 amino acids. The trim removed 6 bases at V and 4 bases at J, leaving 11 bases unmatched. Looked up from germline, CDR1 is KGHDR and CDR2 is SFDVKD. The CDR3 DNA is TGTGCCACCAGTACACCTACGGGGGGGTTGGCAGATACGCAGTATTTT. This codes for CATSTPTGGLADTQYF.

Concerning this clonotype itself: Given a much more abundant clone one base away, this may be a read error. V and J are TRBV9 and TRBJ2-3, with 9 bases matching TRBD1. Looked up from germline, CDR1 is SGDLS and CDR2 is YYNGEE. The junction had 9 bases not matched to a gene; V was cut back by 5 bases and J by 2 bases. The CDR3 length is 16 residues. CDR3 bases: TGTGCCAGCAGAGCTTTACAGGGGGCCTTCACAGATACGCAGTATTTT. Its translation: CASRALQGAFTDTQYF.

This clonotype was observed at least ten times. The chain combines TRBV7-9 with TRBJ1-1, with D unresolved. The CDR3 has 11 residues. Germline values: CDR1 SEHNR, CDR2 FQNEAQ (reference sequence). Trimming took off 2 bases at V and 3 bases at J, with 1 base between the two ends. The CDR3 nucleotides are TGTGCCAGCAGCTTATACACTGAAGCTTTCTTT. Translation gives CASSLYTEAFF.

The J gene is TRBJ2-1, the V gene TRBV4-3; 8 bases agree with TRBD1. V was pared by 0 bases and J by 2 bases, with 3 bases of the junction left unmatched. This CDR3 is built from 16 residues. Germline V gene sequence: CDR1 LGHNA, CDR2 YSLEER. CDR3 in DNA: TGCGCCAGCAGCCAAGAATGGGGACAGGCCTACAATGAGCAGTTCTTC. Amino acids: CASSQEWGQAYNEQFF.

This chain connects TRBV7-2 to TRBJ1-1; 8 positions agree with TRBD1. The CDR3 length is 14 residues. Germline values: CDR1 SGHTA, CDR2 FQGNSA. J was trimmed by 4 bases and V by 4 bases; bases with no gene match: 5. CDR3 sequence: CASSSQGAVTEAFF. CDR3 DNA sequence: TGTGCCAGCAGCTCCCAGGGGGCGGTCACTGAAGCTTTCTTT.